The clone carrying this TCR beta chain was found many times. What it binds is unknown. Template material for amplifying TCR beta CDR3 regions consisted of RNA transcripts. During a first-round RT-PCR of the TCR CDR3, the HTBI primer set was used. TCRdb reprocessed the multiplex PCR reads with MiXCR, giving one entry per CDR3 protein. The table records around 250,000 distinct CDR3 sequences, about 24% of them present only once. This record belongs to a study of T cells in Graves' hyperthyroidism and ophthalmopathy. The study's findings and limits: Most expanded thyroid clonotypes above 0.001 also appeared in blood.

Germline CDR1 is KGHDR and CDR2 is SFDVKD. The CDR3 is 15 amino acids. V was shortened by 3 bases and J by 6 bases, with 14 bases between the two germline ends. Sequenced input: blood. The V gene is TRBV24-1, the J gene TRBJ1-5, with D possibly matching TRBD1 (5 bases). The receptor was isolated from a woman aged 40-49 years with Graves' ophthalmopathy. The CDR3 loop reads CATSDLAGTGQPQHF. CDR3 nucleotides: TGTGCCACCAGTGATCTGGCAGGGACGGGTCAGCCCCAGCATTTT.